The 25 T cell receptor beta chains in this list originate from one sample, sequenced in a study of T-cell memory formation after mild COVID-19. MiXCR, run by TCRdb on the 5' RACE reads, gives a single entry per CDR3 protein. Of around 200,000 distinct CDR3 sequences in the sample, about 18% were seen once. The sequenced material came from PBMCs or a T cell subset sorted from them (not recorded which). These receptors originate from a man between 18 and 35 years old who had mild COVID-19 (a few samples of this study predate the infection). Cell type and time point are not known.

Concerning this clonotype: Germline and junction disagree at one end, which may indicate a read error. The gene calls are TRBV7-3 and TRBJ1-2; D is unresolved. CDR1 is SGHTA and CDR2 is FQGTGA in the germline V gene. The CDR3 is 13 residues long. The CDR3: CASSSDARAYPLF. The CDR3 nucleotides read TGTGCCAGCAGCTCGGACGCGCGAGCCTACCCCCTCTTC.

V and J are TRBV25-1 and TRBJ2-3, with D possibly matching TRBD2 (6 bases). The CDR3 spans 15 residues. Germline V gene data show CDR1 as MGHDK and CDR2 as SYGVNS. V was shortened by 8 bases and J by 6 bases, with 21 bases between the two germline ends. Here the CDR3 reads CASGEGIGGADTQYF. DNA for the CDR3: TGTGCCAGCGGAGAAGGAATAGGAGGGGCTGATACGCAGTATTTT.

This clonotype was seen a single time. This chain links TRBV3-1 with TRBJ2-5; D gene unclear. The CDR3 has 12 residues. CDR1 is LGHDT, CDR2 YNNKEL, per germline (reference sequence). V was shortened by 3 bases and J by 5 bases, with 7 bases between the two germline ends. CDR3 region: CASSHFGETQYF. The CDR3, as DNA: TGTGCCAGCAGCCACTTCGGGGAGACCCAGTACTTC.

In this sample, this clonotype turned up a few times. The CDR3, as DNA: TGTGCCATCAGTGATCAGCACACAGATACGCAGTATTTT. Translating gives CAISDQHTDTQYF. V usage is TRBV10-3 and J usage is TRBJ2-3; D unresolved. The ends were cut back, 3 bases at V and 2 bases at J, with 6 bases in the middle. The CDR3 extends over 13 amino acids. Germline loops: CDR1 ENHRY, CDR2 SYGVKD.

The chain joins TRBV18 to TRBJ2-2; D may be TRBD1 (6 bases). Deletions cut 0 bases from V and 10 bases from J, with 15 bases between. Germline loops: CDR1 KGHSH, CDR2 LQKENI. The CDR3 covers 15 residues. CDR3 loop: CASSPPKTGLEELFF. For the CDR3, the DNA is TGTGCCAGCTCACCACCCAAGACAGGTTTGGAGGAGCTGTTTTTT. The full variable domain, rest sourced from reference TRBV18 and TRBJ2-2, is NAGVMQNPRHLVRRRGQEARLRCSPMKGHSHVYWYRQLPEEGLKFMVYLQKENIIDESGMPKERFSAEFPKEGPSILRIQQVVRGDSAAYFCASSPPKTGLEELFFGEGSRLTVL.

Only a few counts were recorded for this clonotype. The chain employs TRBV24-1 and TRBJ2-5, with D possibly called TRBD1 or TRBD2 (5 bases each). Germline lookup yields CDR1 KGHDR and CDR2 SFDVKD. V shed 7 bases and J shed 4 bases, with 6 bases lying between them. The CDR3 runs to 11 residues. DNA of the CDR3: TGTGCCACCAGCGGGACAGAGACCCAGTACTTC. It yields the protein CATSGTETQYF.

This clonotype came up many times. The V gene is TRBV5-1, the J gene TRBJ2-6; maybe TRBD2 (6 bases). Trimming stripped 4 bases from V and 2 bases from J, with 13 bases between. The CDR3 is 16 amino acids. CDR1 and CDR2 from the germline V gene are SGHRS and YFSETQ. The CDR3: CASSTTSGAGANVLTF. CDR3 nucleotide sequence: TGCGCCAGCAGCACCACCTCGGGGGCTGGGGCCAACGTCCTGACTTTC.

This clonotype was picked up a small number of times. This chain joins TRBV29-1 and TRBJ2-1; the D gene is possibly TRBD1 (6 bases). V was shortened by 7 bases and J by 2 bases, with 18 bases between the two germline ends. CDR3 length equals 15 residues. CDR1 SQVTM and CDR2 ANQGSEA come from the germline V gene. CDR3 sequence (DNA): TGCAGCGCCCGATCCCACACAGGGCCCTACAATGAGCAGTTCTTC. Its translation is CSARSHTGPYNEQFF.

The chain uses TRBV12-3 or TRBV12-4 and TRBJ2-3, with D possibly matching TRBD2 (6 bases). Deletions cut 6 bases from V and 3 bases from J, with 16 bases between. The CDR3 runs to 15 residues. CDR3 bases: TGTGCCAGCAGCCTCCAGCCGGGGAGGACAGATACGCAGTATTTT. Amino acids: CASSLQPGRTDTQYF.

This clonotype was seen many times. The rearrangement uses TRBV5-1 and TRBJ2-1; 7 bases align to TRBD2. The length of the CDR3 is 14 residues. Germline V gene data show CDR1 as SGHRS and CDR2 as YFSETQ. The trim removed 2 bases at V and 6 bases at J, leaving 5 bases unmatched. CDR3 coding DNA: TGCGCCAGCAGCTTTGGCGGACTAGGCAATGAGCAGTTCTTC. Amino acid sequence: CASSFGGLGNEQFF.

This clonotype appeared a few times. V is TRBV6-2 or TRBV6-3 and J is TRBJ1-5; possibly TRBD1 for D (6 bases). V lost 7 bases and J lost 1, with 14 bases in between. The CDR3 totals 15 residues. CDR1 is MNHEY, CDR2 SVGEGT, per germline. The CDR3 spells CASNPQGLSNQPQHF. The CDR3 DNA follows: TGTGCCAGCAATCCACAGGGACTCAGCAATCAGCCCCAGCATTTT.

The chain recombines TRBV12-3 or TRBV12-4 with TRBJ2-1; 7 nucleotides line up with TRBD1. The length of the CDR3 is 16 residues. The V segment lost 6 bases and the J segment 8 bases; nucleotides outside the gene matches: 16. The CDR3 DNA sequence: TGTGCCAGCAGCCGAGCGTACAGGGGTGTATTGGATGAGCAGTTCTTC. Its translation is CASSRAYRGVLDEQFF.

The chain employs TRBV9 and TRBJ1-6; TRBD1 might be the D (6 bases). This CDR3 contains 12 residues. V lost 3 bases and J lost 8, with 6 bases in between. Germline lookup yields CDR1 SGDLS and CDR2 YYNGEE. Here the CDR3 reads CASSGQDSPLHF. For the CDR3, the DNA is TGTGCCAGCAGCGGACAGGATTCACCCCTCCACTTT.

This clonotype has more than one count but fewer than ten. This chain links TRBV4-1 with TRBJ1-6; D not certain. The CDR3 contains 18 residues. V gave up 1 base and J gave up 7 bases, with 20 bases separating them. CDR1 and CDR2 from the germline V gene are MGHRA and YSYEKL. CDR3 in DNA: TGCGCCAGCAGCCAAGGGTTGAGGGAGACGGCCAAAAATTCACCCCTCCACTTT. Protein: CASSQGLRETAKNSPLHF.

This clonotype was observed at least ten times. The rearrangement joins TRBV2 to TRBJ1-5; D unclear. With 5 bases removed from V and 6 bases from J, the gap between germline ends came to 11 bases. The CDR3 extends over 13 amino acids. Germline values: CDR1 SNHLY, CDR2 FYNNEI. The CDR3 is CASSPLERQPQHF. The CDR3 bases are TGTGCCAGCAGTCCCCTTGAGCGTCAGCCCCAGCATTTT.

The chain combines TRBV5-1 with TRBJ2-1; maybe TRBD1 (7 bases). This CDR3 has 15 amino acids. Trimming stripped 4 bases from V and 4 bases from J, with 15 bases between. The germline gives CDR1 SGHRS, CDR2 YFSETQ. The CDR3 nucleotides are TGCGCCAGCAGCCTGGAGGGACAGATTTACAATGAGCAGTTCTTC. Translating it yields CASSLEGQIYNEQFF.

The chain couples TRBV5-1 to TRBJ1-1; perhaps TRBD1 as D (6 bases). The germline V gene has CDR1 SGHRS and CDR2 YFSETQ. The germline V and J ends were trimmed by 6 bases and 4 bases, with 16 bases remaining between them. The CDR3 sequence is 14 residues long. DNA of the CDR3: TGCGCCAGCAAGGCTATAACAGGGCGCACTGAAGCTTTCTTT. This sequence encodes CASKAITGRTEAFF.

At least ten counts were recorded for this clonotype. This sequence joins TRBV7-2 and TRBJ1-1; possibly TRBD1 for D (6 bases). V lost 5 bases, J lost 4 bases, and 11 bases lay in between. Germline V lookup: CDR1 SGHTA, CDR2 FQGNSA. The CDR3 spans 13 residues. This chain's CDR3 is CASSQDRSTEAFF. The CDR3 coding sequence is TGTGCCAGCAGCCAGGACAGATCCACTGAAGCTTTCTTT. The full variable domain, in which reference TRBV7-2 and TRBJ1-1 provide the parts outside the CDR3, is GAGVSQSPSNKVTEKGKDVELRCDPISGHTALYWYRQSLGQGLEFLIYFQGNSAPDKSGLPSDRFSAERTGGSVSTLTIQRTQQEDSAVYLCASSQDRSTEAFFGQGTRLTVV.

This clonotype was counted between two and nine times. The chain joins TRBV7-2 to TRBJ1-2, with D perhaps matching TRBD1 (5 bases). Trimming removed 5 bases from V and 0 bases from J, with 10 bases in between. The CDR3 loop spans 14 amino acids. Germline-derived CDR1 and CDR2 are SGHTA and FQGNSA. The CDR3 spells CASSPDRTNYGYTF. The CDR3 region has the DNA TGTGCCAGCAGCCCTGACAGAACTAACTATGGCTACACCTTC. Drawing the rest from reference TRBV7-2 and TRBJ1-2, the complete variable domain is GAGVSQSPSNKVTEKGKDVELRCDPISGHTALYWYRQSLGQGLEFLIYFQGNSAPDKSGLPSDRFSAERTGGSVSTLTIQRTQQEDSAVYLCASSPDRTNYGYTFGSGTRLTVV.

This clonotype came up many times. At one end the junction does not follow the germline gene, possibly because of a read error. CDR3 region: CASSLTNGQGTGHF. Written as DNA, the CDR3 is TGCGCCAGCAGCCTCACGAATGGACAGGGGACGGGACACTTC. The V call is TRBV4-3, the J call TRBJ1-2; 9 bases agree with TRBD1. Per the germline V gene, CDR1 is LGHNA and CDR2 is YSLEER. This CDR3 region has 14 residues.

The CDR3, as DNA: TGTGCCAGCTCAACGGGAATTACCTACGAGCAGTACGTC. Protein: CASSTGITYEQYV. The V and J genes are TRBV18 and TRBJ2-7; TRBD2 might be the D (5 bases). CDR1 KGHSH and CDR2 LQKENI come from the germline V gene. The CDR3 sequence is 13 residues long. V dropped 5 bases and J dropped 2 bases, with 10 bases sitting between them.

This clonotype showed up just a few times. The V call is TRBV12-3 or TRBV12-4, the J call TRBJ1-3; 8 nucleotides align to TRBD1. This CDR3 has 14 amino acids. Germline trimming cut 4 bases from V and 6 bases from J; bases unmatched to any gene: 5. The CDR3 DNA sequence: TGTGCCAGCAGTTATTCGACAGGGGCAAACACCATATATTTT. As protein: CASSYSTGANTIYF.

The gene calls are TRBV10-3 and TRBJ1-1, with 11 positions matching TRBD1. The CDR3 is made up of 16 amino acids. The ends lost 6 bases at V and 5 bases at J; junction bases unmatched: 11. Germline V CDR1 and CDR2: ENHRY, SYGVKD. The CDR3 sequence is CAIRKPSDRGLTEAFF. The CDR3 region has the DNA TGTGCCATCAGAAAACCTTCGGACAGGGGGCTAACTGAAGCTTTCTTT.

A few counts support this clonotype. V usage is TRBV3-1 and J usage is TRBJ2-5, with a tentative D call TRBD2 (7 bases). Trimming left V 0 bases short and J 9 bases short, with 11 bases between. The CDR3 totals 13 residues. Germline CDR1 reads LGHDT; CDR2 reads YNNKEL (reference sequence). CDR3 sequence (DNA): TGTGCCAGCAGCCAAGAGGCGGGGGCCTCCCAGTACTTC. Amino acid sequence: CASSQEAGASQYF.

This chain links TRBV7-2 with TRBJ2-7, with TRBD1 identical over 10 bases. The germline CDR1 and CDR2 sequences are SGHTA and FQGNSA. The ends lost 6 bases at V and 6 bases at J; junction bases unmatched: 8. The CDR3 sequence is 14 residues long. The CDR3 spells CASSDVWTGGEQYF. CDR3 nucleotides: TGTGCCAGCAGTGACGTCTGGACAGGGGGCGAGCAGTACTTC.